One sample yielded the 30 T cell receptor beta chains listed below, sequenced in a study of monozygotic twins with cystic fibrosis. Repertoires were generated with immunoSEQ multiplex PCR, while TCRdb's copy carries only in-frame clones and drops some. The sample yields over 30,000 clones, approximately 72% seen once. The specimen sequenced was blood. These receptor sequences come from a girl aged 10 to 17 with cystic fibrosis.

This chain links TRBV4-3 with TRBJ1-1; no clear D gene. The CDR3 consists of 16 residues. V lost 0 bases, J lost 7 bases, and 18 bases lay in between. In germline, CDR1 is LGHNA, CDR2 YSLEER. The CDR3 coding sequence is TGCGCCAGCAGCCAAGATGAGTCGGGCCCCGGGAGTGAAGCTTTCTTT. The encoded protein is CASSQDESGPGSEAFF.

This clone was observed a handful of times. The chain uses TRBV6-6 and TRBJ1-5; no definite D call. The germline V gene encodes CDR1 MNHNY and CDR2 SVGAGI (reference sequence). V was shortened by 3 bases and J by 2 bases, with 8 bases between the two germline ends. This CDR3 has 14 amino acids. This CDR3 is CASSYLQRNQPQHF. CDR3 DNA sequence: TGTGCCAGCAGTTATCTACAGCGCAATCAGCCCCAGCATTTT.

J is TRBJ1-4 and V is TRBV5-1; 9 nucleotides align to TRBD1. V lost 4 bases and J lost 6; bases outside the gene matches: 4. The CDR3 runs to 14 residues. Germline V gene lookup returns CDR1 SGHRS and CDR2 YFSETQ. The CDR3 region has the DNA TGCGCCAGCAGCATAGACAGGGGGGATGAAAAACTGTTTTTT. It translates to CASSIDRGDEKLFF.

V is TRBV9 and J is TRBJ2-6, with D possibly being TRBD1 (5 bases). CDR1 is SGDLS, CDR2 YYNGEE, per germline. The V end lost 2 bases, the J end lost 4 bases, and 10 bases lay between the germline ends. This CDR3 contains 15 residues. CDR3 sequence reads: CASSVRGTGANVLTF. As DNA, the CDR3 is TGTGCCAGCAGCGTTAGGGGAACCGGGGCCAACGTCCTGACTTTC. The full variable domain, in which reference TRBV9 and TRBJ2-6 provide the parts outside the CDR3, is DSGVTQTPKHLITATGQRVTLRCSPRSGDLSVYWYQQSLDQGLQFLIQYYNGEERAKGNILERFSAQQFPDLHSELNLSSLELGDSALYFCASSVRGTGANVLTFGAGSRLTVL.

The chain couples TRBV18 to TRBJ2-1; 7 bases are a match to TRBD1. The CDR3 consists of 15 residues. With V trimmed by 3 bases and J by 4 bases, 6 bases remained unmatched. Germline CDR1 and CDR2: KGHSH and LQKENI. The CDR3 bases are TGTGCCAGCTCACCGAACAGGGGAGAATACAATGAGCAGTTCTTC. This translates into CASSPNRGEYNEQFF.

The V call is TRBV9, the J call TRBJ1-2; a weak D match, TRBD1 (5 bases). The germline V and J ends were trimmed by 0 bases and 4 bases, with 7 bases remaining between them. Per germline, CDR1 SGDLS and CDR2 YYNGEE. The CDR3 has 13 amino acids. The CDR3 DNA sequence: TGTGCCAGCAGCGTAGCGGGGGGCTATGGCTACACCTTC. Protein sequence: CASSVAGGYGYTF.

The chain is built from TRBV5-5 and TRBJ2-4; D gene ambiguous. Germline loops: CDR1 SGHKS, CDR2 YYEKEE (reference sequence). This CDR3 is built from 16 residues. Trimming left V 4 bases short and J 0 bases short, with 14 bases between. This CDR3 reads CASSAPLAVAKNIQYF. CDR3 nucleotide sequence: TGTGCCAGCAGCGCGCCCCTCGCGGTAGCCAAAAACATTCAGTACTTC.

This clone appeared a few times. V and J are TRBV5-4 and TRBJ2-2, with TRBD2 matching over 12 bases. Per the germline V gene, CDR1 is SGHNT and CDR2 is YYREEE (reference sequence). The V gene end was trimmed by 4 bases and the J gene end by 1 base; junction bases not matched to a gene: 5. CDR3 length: 17 amino acids. Here the CDR3 DNA reads TGTGCCAGCAGCCTTGGACTAGCGGGGCAGAACACCGGGGAGCTGTTTTTT. It yields the protein CASSLGLAGQNTGELFF.

DNA for the CDR3: TGTGCCACCAGCAGAGTTCAGGGGCGGCAGTACTTC. This translates into CATSRVQGRQYF. This chain uses TRBV15 with TRBJ2-7, with a weak D call TRBD1 (6 bases). There are 12 residues in the CDR3. V lost 1 base and J 9 bases, leaving 10 bases between the germline ends. Germline lookup yields CDR1 LNHNV and CDR2 YYDKDF (reference sequence).

This chain uses TRBV4-1 with TRBJ1-2; TRBD1 is a possible D gene (6 bases). Germline V gene data show CDR1 as MGHRA and CDR2 as YSYEKL. Trimming stripped 1 base from V and 0 bases from J, with 12 bases between. The CDR3 sequence is 16 residues long. CDR3 sequence reads: CASSQAGGAANYGYTF. The CDR3, as DNA: TGCGCCAGCAGCCAAGCGGGGGGGGCCGCTAACTATGGCTACACCTTC.

V and J are TRBV4-2 and TRBJ2-1, with D possibly being TRBD1 (5 bases). V was trimmed by 4 bases and J by 8 bases, leaving 9 bases between them. The CDR3 has 12 amino acids. Germline loops: CDR1 LGHNA, CDR2 YNFKEQ. The CDR3 nucleotides are TGTGCCAGCAGCCCCCGCAGGGATGAGCAGTTCTTC. It translates to CASSPRRDEQFF.

This clone came up a few times. The CDR3 loop reads CAWNRALNTEAFF. The CDR3 DNA reads TGTGCCTGGAACCGGGCCCTGAACACTGAAGCTTTCTTT. This chain uses TRBV30 with TRBJ1-1; no definite D call. V lost 4 bases and J lost 0, with 9 bases in between. CDR3 size: 13 residues. CDR1 and CDR2 from the germline V gene are GTSNPN and SVGIG (reference sequence).

The V gene is TRBV4-2, the J gene TRBJ2-5; 8 bases fit TRBD2. This CDR3 is built from 15 residues. The ends lost 0 bases at V and 1 base at J; junction bases unmatched: 1. The V gene's germline CDR1 is LGHNA and CDR2 YNFKEQ. The CDR3 DNA reads TGTGCCAGCAGCCAAGATCGGGAGGGCCAAGAGACCCAGTACTTC. It codes for CASSQDREGQETQYF.

V is TRBV5-4 and J is TRBJ1-2, with D hard to call. There are 15 residues in the CDR3. Germline V gives CDR1 SGHNT, CDR2 YYREEE (reference sequence). V lost 4 bases, J lost 4 bases, and 17 bases lay in between. This CDR3 reads CASSGMGAGGYGYTF. CDR3 bases: TGTGCCAGCAGCGGCATGGGAGCGGGAGGCTATGGCTACACCTTC.

In this sample, this clone turned up a few times. The chain couples TRBV7-2 to TRBJ2-1, with 7 nucleotides matching TRBD1. Germline CDR1 is SGHTA and CDR2 is FQGNSA. CDR3 length: 13 amino acids. With 2 bases clipped from V and 6 bases from J, the junction kept 1 base outside the gene matches. In DNA, the CDR3 is TGTGCCAGCAGCTTAACAGGGGCCAATGAGCAGTTCTTC. Amino acids: CASSLTGANEQFF.

The chain is built from TRBV19 and TRBJ2-2; D is perhaps TRBD1 (5 bases). Germline V gives CDR1 LNHDA, CDR2 SQIVND (reference sequence). The CDR3 sequence is 13 residues long. V was shortened by 7 bases and J by 3 bases, with 9 bases between the two germline ends. This chain's CDR3 is CASTPGYTGELFF. The CDR3, as DNA: TGTGCCAGTACACCAGGGTACACCGGGGAGCTGTTTTTT. Combining the CDR3 with reference TRBV19 and TRBJ2-2 gives the whole variable domain DGGITQSPKYLFRKEGQNVTLSCEQNLNHDAMYWYRQDPGQGLRLIYYSQIVNDFQKGDIAEGYSVSREKKESFPLTVTSAQKNPTAFYLCASTPGYTGELFFGEGSRLTVL.

This clone was counted once. This chain links TRBV11-2 with TRBJ2-1; D call uncertain. The length of the CDR3 is 13 residues. Germline CDR1 and CDR2: SGHAT and FQNNGV. With 5 bases removed from V and 3 bases from J, the gap between germline ends came to 8 bases. The CDR3 reads CASSPELYNEQFF. The CDR3 DNA reads as TGTGCCAGCAGCCCAGAACTCTACAATGAGCAGTTCTTC.

V and J are TRBV4-3 and TRBJ2-7; the match to TRBD2 covers 9 bases. Trimming at V came to 0 bases and at J to 4 bases, leaving 10 bases not matched to a gene. CDR3 size: 17 residues. From germline, CDR1 is LGHNA and CDR2 YSLEER. The CDR3 nucleotides are TGCGCCAGCAGCCAAGATCTGTCTAGCGGGACTTCATACGAGCAGTACTTC. It yields the protein CASSQDLSSGTSYEQYF.

The genes are TRBV28 and TRBJ2-7; 7 bases match TRBD1. After removal of 5 bases from V and 3 bases from J, the junction contained 10 bases not matched to a gene. Germline lookup yields CDR1 MDHEN and CDR2 SYDVKM. The CDR3 totals 15 residues. CDR3 bases: TGTGCCAGCAGTCCAAAGACAGGGAGAGGCTACGAGCAGTACTTC. Translated, it gives CASSPKTGRGYEQYF.

This clone has a handful of counts. The chain combines TRBV19 with TRBJ1-5; D is uncertain. Per the germline V gene, CDR1 is LNHDA and CDR2 is SQIVND (reference sequence). V was clipped by 6 bases and J by 1 base, with 10 bases between them. The CDR3 runs 14 residues. The CDR3 protein is CASRGRESNQPQHF. CDR3 DNA sequence: TGTGCCAGTAGGGGGAGGGAAAGCAATCAGCCCCAGCATTTT.

This clone was detected only once. The chain carries TRBV23-1 and TRBJ2-5; D tentatively reads TRBD1 or TRBD2 (5 bases each). TRBV23-1 is known as an ORF, though its function is uncertain. The CDR3 contains 17 residues. V gave up 0 bases and J gave up 4 bases, with 18 bases separating them. The CDR3 DNA follows: TGCGCCAGCAGTCAATCTCGTGTTTGGGGGAGTGGAGAGACCCAGTACTTC. Its translation: CASSQSRVWGSGETQYF.

The chain joins TRBV9 to TRBJ2-1; 14 bases line up with TRBD2. Germline CDR1 and CDR2: SGDLS and YYNGEE. V trimming: 3 bases; J trimming: 9 bases; junction bases outside the gene matches: 5. This CDR3 has 15 amino acids. CDR3 coding DNA: TGTGCCAGCAGCGCGGGGACTAGCGGGAGTGGTGAGCAGTTCTTC. Amino acids: CASSAGTSGSGEQFF.

The rearrangement uses TRBV29-1 and TRBJ2-1, with D unclear. CDR3 size: 16 residues. Germline V gene data show CDR1 as SQVTM and CDR2 as ANQGSEA. V dropped 3 bases and J dropped 5 bases, with 20 bases sitting between them. The CDR3 DNA is TGCAGCGTTGACCCAGAACGCCGACCTGGAAACAATGAGCAGTTCTTC. Its translation: CSVDPERRPGNNEQFF.

This clone was detected a few times. This chain connects TRBV6-6 to TRBJ2-7; perhaps TRBD1 as D (6 bases). The V gene's germline CDR1 is MNHNY and CDR2 SVGAGI (reference sequence). V gave up 5 bases and J gave up 2 bases, with 13 bases separating them. This CDR3 is 14 amino acids long. The CDR3 here is CASSQTGSTYEQYF. CDR3 bases: TGTGCCAGCAGTCAAACAGGGTCAACCTACGAGCAGTACTTC.

For the CDR3, the DNA is TGTGCCAGCTCACCGAGACAGGATGGGTCCTACAATGAGCAGTTCTTC. As protein: CASSPRQDGSYNEQFF. The chain has TRBV18 and TRBJ2-1; a possible D gene is TRBD1 (6 bases). V lost 3 bases and J 1 base, leaving 13 bases between the germline ends. The CDR3 totals 16 residues. Germline assignment: CDR1 KGHSH and CDR2 LQKENI.

This chain links TRBV7-2 with TRBJ2-7; no clear D gene. The germline gives CDR1 SGHTA, CDR2 FQGNSA. CDR3 length: 13 residues. Between the trimmed V and J ends, which lost 1 base and 4 bases, there was a span of 8 bases. The CDR3 DNA reads as TGTGCCAGCAGCTTAGTGACAACTTACGAGCAGTACTTC. Translating it yields CASSLVTTYEQYF.

The chain is built from TRBV29-1 and TRBJ2-1, with 14 bases lining up with TRBD2. The CDR3 is 15 amino acids. With V trimmed by 7 bases and J by 6 bases, 8 bases remained unmatched. The V gene's germline CDR1 is SQVTM and CDR2 ANQGSEA. For the CDR3, the DNA is TGCAGCGCCTTGGGAGGACTAGCGGGAGGCAATGAGCAGTTCTTC. It is translated as CSALGGLAGGNEQFF.

This chain links TRBV2 with TRBJ2-3; 8 nucleotides align to TRBD2. The germline V gene encodes CDR1 SNHLY and CDR2 FYNNEI. The CDR3 length is 16 residues. Unmatched junction bases numbered 10, after V lost 3 bases and J lost 5 bases. CDR3 residues: CASSEDDGRGVDTQYF. CDR3 DNA: TGTGCCAGCAGTGAGGATGACGGGAGGGGCGTAGATACGCAGTATTTT.

This chain uses TRBV25-1 with TRBJ2-7; D may match TRBD1 or TRBD2 (5 bases each). The CDR3 is 15 amino acids. Germline V CDR1 and CDR2: MGHDK, SYGVNS. V lost 4 bases, J lost 7 bases, and 20 bases lay in between. CDR3 nucleotide sequence: TGTGCCAGCAGTGCTGGGACCGGCCCCTCTAGGGAGCAGTACTTC. Translated, it gives CASSAGTGPSREQYF.

The chain carries TRBV7-2 and TRBJ2-5; no firm D call. The CDR3 has 13 residues. Trimming pared 4 bases from V and 3 bases from J, leaving 9 bases between. Looked up from germline, CDR1 is SGHTA and CDR2 is FQGNSA. CDR3 loop: CASSSRAKETQYF. The CDR3 nucleotides are TGTGCCAGCAGCTCCCGGGCCAAAGAGACCCAGTACTTC.